Included here is one T cell receptor (beta chain) sequence, with context. Its antigen is unidentified. These data originate in a study of cytomegalovirus exposure and HLA in healthy donors. Study results and limitations: It was confirmed in vitro that a few of the CMV-associated chains were specific for CMV antigens. For cytomegalovirus status, the classifier reportedly gave diagnoses with high specificity and sensitivity. Beyond CMV serostatus, there was no information to go on about immune exposure.

Germline CDR1 reads SGDLS; CDR2 reads YYNGEE. CDR3 size: 15 residues. V lost 0 bases and J lost 5; bases outside the gene matches: 5. The PCR employed 60 Vbeta primers together with 13 Jbeta primers. Original data processing: There were around 80 million unique TCR beta chains by a later count, and 10 million to 12 million of them were shared. TCRdb keeps only in-frame clones here, not all; method: immunoSEQ multiplex PCR. V, J and clone size derive from that table, while D and trimming were established from the DNA sequence. This sample has about 98,000 clones, with about 74% found just once. The sequenced sample consisted of PBMCs. The chain joins TRBV9 to TRBJ2-3, with 8 bases that match TRBD2. This TCR was recovered from a male donor in good health and CMV-seronegative. The CDR3 bases are TGTGCCAGCAGCGTAGCCGTAGCGGGACAAGATACGCAGTATTTT. Protein: CASSVAVAGQDTQYF. Combining the CDR3 with reference TRBV9 and TRBJ2-3 gives the whole variable domain DSGVTQTPKHLITATGQRVTLRCSPRSGDLSVYWYQQSLDQGLQFLIQYYNGEERAKGNILERFSAQQFPDLHSELNLSSLELGDSALYFCASSVAVAGQDTQYFGPGTRLTVL.